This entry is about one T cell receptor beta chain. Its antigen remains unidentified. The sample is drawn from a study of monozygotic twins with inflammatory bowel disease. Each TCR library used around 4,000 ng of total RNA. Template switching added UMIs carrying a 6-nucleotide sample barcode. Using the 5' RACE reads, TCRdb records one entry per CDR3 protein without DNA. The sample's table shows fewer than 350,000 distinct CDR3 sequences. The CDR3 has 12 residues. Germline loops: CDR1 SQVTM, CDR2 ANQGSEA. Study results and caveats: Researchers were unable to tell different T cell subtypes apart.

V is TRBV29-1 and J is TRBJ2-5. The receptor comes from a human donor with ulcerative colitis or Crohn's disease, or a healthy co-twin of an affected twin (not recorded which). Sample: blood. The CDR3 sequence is CSVVRTQETQYF.